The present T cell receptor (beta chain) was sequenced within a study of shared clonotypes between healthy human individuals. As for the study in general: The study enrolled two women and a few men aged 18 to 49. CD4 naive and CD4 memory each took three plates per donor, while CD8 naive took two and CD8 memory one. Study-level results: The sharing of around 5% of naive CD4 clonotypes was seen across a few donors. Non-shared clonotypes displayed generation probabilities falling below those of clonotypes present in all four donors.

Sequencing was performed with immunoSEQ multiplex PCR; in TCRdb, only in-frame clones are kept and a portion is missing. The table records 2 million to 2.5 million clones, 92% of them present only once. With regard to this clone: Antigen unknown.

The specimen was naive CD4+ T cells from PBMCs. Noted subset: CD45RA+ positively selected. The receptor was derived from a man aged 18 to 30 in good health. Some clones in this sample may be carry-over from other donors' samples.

In DNA, the CDR3 is TGTGCCAGCAGCTTAGCGGGAAGGGCTGGGGCCAACGTCCTGACTTTC. This translates into CASSLAGRAGANVLTF. The rearrangement links TRBV7-6 to TRBJ2-6; no definite D call. V was cut by 0 bases and J by 2 bases, with 8 bases left in between. The germline gives CDR1 SGHVS, CDR2 FNYEAQ. This CDR3 is built from 16 residues.